This T cell receptor (beta chain) was captured in a study of a mutant IDH1 vaccine in newly diagnosed glioma. Study-wide background: Treated patients, averaging 40.4 years, were roughly 60% male and around 40% female. Former treatment meant radiotherapy, temozolomide, or both; the majority had gotten both.

Time point meaning: baseline, week 1 (first vaccination visit). Specified treatment: pre-vaccination baseline after standard-of-care therapy. There were new WHO grade 3 or 4 astrocytomas in the donors, and these were IDH1-mutant and ATRX-lost. V lost 5 bases to trimming and J lost 6 bases; unmatched junction nucleotides: 19. The CDR3 totals 17 residues. Germline-derived CDR1 and CDR2 are GTSNPN and SVGIG (reference sequence). Measured with immunoSEQ multiplex PCR; TCRdb has only the in-frame clones, and not every one. This table holds some 56,000 clones, 75% to 95% found once. The material sequenced was PBMCs, taken from a glioma patient treated with radiotherapy, temozolomide or both. The rearrangement joins TRBV30 to TRBJ2-3, with 8 bases identical to TRBD1. This sequence originates from a man aged 45-60 years with glioma. As DNA, the CDR3 is TGTGCCTGGGTTACACGTGACAGGGGTTGGAGAGTGGATACGCAGTATTTT. Translation gives CAWVTRDRGWRVDTQYF.